The 16 T cell receptor beta chains below all came from one sample that was sequenced in a study of blood T cell repertoires in COVID-19. Data came from immunoSEQ multiplex PCR; TCRdb stores just in-frame clones and leaves some out. This table has about 170,000 clones, around 90% appearing once. The material sequenced was peripheral blood. These receptors all come from a man between 45 and 60 years old who had recovered from COVID-19.

About this clone itself: A junction boundary mismatches the germline segment, possibly from a read error. The rearrangement links TRBV6-5 to TRBJ2-7, with TRBD2 matching 12 bases. This CDR3 has 15 residues. Germline loops: CDR1 MNHEY, CDR2 SVGAGI. CDR3 in DNA: TGTGCCAGCAGCTACTCTAGCGGGGGGGCTTACGAGCAGTACTTC. This codes for CASSYSSGGAYEQYF.

The chain has TRBV15 and TRBJ1-3; D is ambiguous. V shed 4 bases and J shed 0 bases, with 13 bases lying between them. Germline values: CDR1 LNHNV, CDR2 YYDKDF (reference sequence). CDR3 length equals 16 residues. Written as DNA, the CDR3 is TGTGCCACCAGCATGAGGGATGGTATCTCTGGAAACACCATATATTTT. Translated: CATSMRDGISGNTIYF.

The rearrangement joins TRBV27 to TRBJ2-1; a possible D gene is TRBD1 (6 bases). V was shortened by 5 bases and J by 6 bases, with 17 bases between the two germline ends. The germline V gene encodes CDR1 MNHEY and CDR2 SMNVEV (reference sequence). This CDR3 contains 15 residues. The CDR3 region is CASSPLGQTLNEQFF. Here the CDR3 DNA reads TGTGCCAGCAGTCCCCTCGGACAGACTCTCAATGAGCAGTTCTTC.

V is TRBV28 and J is TRBJ2-5; 7 bases line up with TRBD1. The ends lost 2 bases at V and 1 base at J; junction bases unmatched: 4. The germline CDR1 and CDR2 sequences are MDHEN and SYDVKM. This CDR3 comprises 15 residues. This chain's CDR3 is CASSLPGTAQETQYF. The DNA of the CDR3 is TGTGCCAGCAGTTTACCCGGGACAGCCCAAGAGACCCAGTACTTC.

This rearrangement joins TRBV28 to TRBJ2-5; 7 positions agree with TRBD1. After removal of 6 bases from V and 6 bases from J, the junction contained 13 bases not matched to a gene. The CDR3 covers 15 residues. Looked up from germline, CDR1 is MDHEN and CDR2 is SYDVKM. CDR3 DNA sequence: TGTGCCAGCAGCCTACTGACAGGGATCAGGAAGACCCAGTACTTC. Protein: CASSLLTGIRKTQYF.

The genes are TRBV6-5 and TRBJ2-7; possibly TRBD1 for D (6 bases). CDR3 length equals 15 residues. Germline CDR1 reads MNHEY; CDR2 reads SVGAGI. Trimming stripped 8 bases from V and 11 bases from J, with 28 bases between. CDR3 loop: CASQVGKYGTPQEYF. The CDR3 DNA reads TGTGCCAGCCAGGTCGGAAAATATGGGACACCCCAGGAGTACTTC.

The genes are TRBV6-5 and TRBJ1-1; D is unresolved. The germline V and J ends were trimmed by 6 bases and 1 base, with 15 bases remaining between them. This CDR3 is 15 amino acids long. CDR1 and CDR2 (germline): MNHEY, SVGAGI. The CDR3 DNA sequence: TGTGCCAGCAGGGGAGACAAAAGGTCGAACACTGAAGCTTTCTTT. Protein product: CASRGDKRSNTEAFF.

This chain links TRBV19 with TRBJ2-1; TRBD2 aligns across 9 bases. This CDR3 region has 17 residues. V was pared by 4 bases and J by 0 bases, with 7 bases of the junction left unmatched. Germline CDR1 reads LNHDA; CDR2 reads SQIVND (reference sequence). CDR3 in amino acids: CASSKAPSGASYNEQFF. The CDR3 nucleotides are TGTGCCAGTAGTAAGGCCCCTAGCGGGGCCTCCTACAATGAGCAGTTCTTC.

The V and J genes are TRBV3-1 (or the pseudogene TRBV3-2) and TRBJ2-7, with 8 bases fitting TRBD1. V shed 5 bases, J shed 5 bases, and the junction held 14 bases outside the gene matches. Germline V gene sequence: CDR1 LGHDT, CDR2 YNNKEL (reference sequence). This CDR3 region has 16 residues. CDR3 in DNA: TGTGCCAGCAGCTTCCACCTCGGACAGGGTAACCACGAGCAGTACTTC. Translating it yields CASSFHLGQGNHEQYF.

About this clone itself: Additional DNA sequences in this sample encode the identical CDR3. This rearrangement joins TRBV27 to TRBJ2-7; 8 bases are shared with TRBD1. V trimming: 5 bases; J trimming: 0 bases; junction bases outside the gene matches: 3. The CDR3 covers 14 residues. CDR1 MNHEY and CDR2 SMNVEV come from the germline V gene (reference sequence). CDR3 region: CASSLGTGSYEQYF. In DNA, the CDR3 is TGTGCCAGCAGTCTCGGGACAGGCTCCTACGAGCAGTACTTC.

CDR3 bases: TGTGCAAGTCGGGGAGGGAAAAGCTATGGCTACACCTTC. It encodes CASRGGKSYGYTF. V gene TRBV12-2 combines with J gene TRBJ1-2. TRBV12-2 is a pseudogene. The CDR3 runs 13 residues.

The chain uses TRBV21-1 and TRBJ2-6; the DNA was not compared with TRBD2, the D call given in the table. TRBV21-1 has pseudogene status. This CDR3 spans 19 amino acids. The CDR3 bases are TGTGCCAGCAACCGATTTTTTAGCGGGGGCGCTAATGGGGCCAACGTCCTGACTTTC. Translating gives CASNRFFSGGANGANVLTF.

About this clone itself: One end of the junction does not line up with germline, which may come from a read error. The chain has TRBV7-6 and TRBJ2-2, with D possibly matching TRBD2 (6 bases). CDR3 length: 17 residues. From germline, CDR1 is SGHVS and CDR2 FNYEAQ. CDR3 DNA: TGTGCCAGCAGTTTAGACCCGGGACTTTCGAACACCGGGGAGCTGTTTTTT. Protein product: CASSLDPGLSNTGELFF.

The CDR3 DNA follows: TGTGCCAGCAGCTTGGTAGGACTAGTGATTAATGAGCAGTTCTTC. Protein sequence: CASSLVGLVINEQFF. The chain links TRBV5-4 to TRBJ2-1; 7 nucleotides agree with TRBD2. The germline gives CDR1 SGHNT, CDR2 YYREEE (reference sequence). This CDR3 is built from 15 residues. The V gene end was trimmed by 0 bases and the J gene end by 7 bases; junction bases not matched to a gene: 7.

The chain combines TRBV7-9 with TRBJ2-2; D may be TRBD1 (5 bases). Germline CDR1 reads SEHNR; CDR2 reads FQNEAQ (reference sequence). Trimming took off 0 bases at V and 5 bases at J, with 13 bases between the two ends. This CDR3 region has 16 residues. Here the CDR3 DNA reads TGTGCCAGCAGCTTAGCTGGGGCGCTTAAGACCGGGGAGCTGTTTTTT. Encoded protein: CASSLAGALKTGELFF.

V is TRBV19 and J is TRBJ2-3; possibly TRBD1 for D (6 bases). This CDR3 region has 15 residues. Germline assignment: CDR1 LNHDA and CDR2 SQIVND (reference sequence). Trimming cost V 9 bases and J 1 base, with 17 bases left between them. This CDR3 reads CASGPRAGGTDTQYF. CDR3 nucleotide sequence: TGTGCCAGCGGACCCAGGGCAGGGGGCACAGATACGCAGTATTTT.